The subject of this entry is one TCR beta chain. The entry originates in a study of blood T cell repertoires in COVID-19. Per the germline V gene, CDR1 is LGHNA and CDR2 is YSLEER. The CDR3 extends over 18 amino acids. The V gene end was trimmed by 4 bases and the J gene end by 2 bases; junction bases not matched to a gene: 17. Per the original methods: Estimation of nucleated cell counts relied on the amplification of reference gene primers. Here immunoSEQ multiplex PCR was the method, and the copy in TCRdb shows in-frame clones only, minus some. That table is the source of V, J and clone size, and D and trimming were worked out from the DNA. The repertoire consists of approximately 100,000 clones, with around 89% occurring once and the leading ten covering approximately 19%.

Sequenced sample: peripheral blood. The sequence derives from a human donor with acute or convalescent COVID-19. The donor label of this sample is uncertain. The V call is TRBV4-3, the J call TRBJ2-7; 7 nucleotides line up with TRBD1. CDR3 nucleotide sequence: TGCGCCAGCAGCCGCGAAATCACTCCGGGGACAGTCGCCTACGAGCAGTACTTC. Translation: CASSREITPGTVAYEQYF.